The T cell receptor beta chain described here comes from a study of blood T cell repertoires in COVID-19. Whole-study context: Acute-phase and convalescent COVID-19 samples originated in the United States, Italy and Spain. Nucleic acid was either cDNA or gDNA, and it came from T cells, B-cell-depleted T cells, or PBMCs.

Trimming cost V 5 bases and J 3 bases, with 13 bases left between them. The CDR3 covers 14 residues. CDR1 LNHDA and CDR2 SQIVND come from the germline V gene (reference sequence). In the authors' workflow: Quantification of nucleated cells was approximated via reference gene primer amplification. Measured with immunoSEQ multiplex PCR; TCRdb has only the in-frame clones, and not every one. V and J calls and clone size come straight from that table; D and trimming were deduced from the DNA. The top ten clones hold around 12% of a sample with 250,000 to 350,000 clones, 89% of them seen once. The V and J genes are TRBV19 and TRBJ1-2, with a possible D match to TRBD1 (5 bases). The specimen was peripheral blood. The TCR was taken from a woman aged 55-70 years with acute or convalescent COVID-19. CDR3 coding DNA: TGTGCCAGTAGTCTTGAACAGGTTGACTATGGCTACACCTTC. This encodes CASSLEQVDYGYTF.